Below, 10 T cell receptor beta chains from the same sample are listed, as sequenced in a study of low-dose radiotherapy and immunotherapy resistance in tumors. Time point: after trial treatment. The sample's treatment: LDRT plus nivolumab, ipilimumab, low-dose cyclophosphamide and aspirin (RACIN trial). TRAV- and TRBV-specific primers, spanning alpha and beta chains, primed first-strand cDNA. Over about 19 PCR cycles, TCRs were amplified from a constant-region primer and V-primer adapter. From the reads, TCRdb called clonotypes with MiXCR, one entry per CDR3 protein. The profile covers under 35,000 distinct CDR3 sequences, with about half appearing a single time and roughly 5.8% taken by the ten largest. The starting material was PBMCs, obtained after low-dose radiotherapy plus immunotherapy. The source is a male donor with gallbladder cancer.

The chain has TRBV9 and TRBJ2-1; possible D gene TRBD1, 6 bases. This CDR3 has 14 residues. Trimming shortened V by 0 bases and J by 5 bases, and 9 bases separated the two germline ends. Germline V gene lookup returns CDR1 SGDLS and CDR2 YYNGEE. CDR3 loop: CASSVGTGHNEQFF. CDR3 nucleotide sequence: TGTGCCAGCAGCGTAGGCACAGGGCACAATGAGCAGTTCTTC. The whole variable domain, filled in from reference TRBV9 and TRBJ2-1, reads DSGVTQTPKHLITATGQRVTLRCSPRSGDLSVYWYQQSLDQGLQFLIQYYNGEERAKGNILERFSAQQFPDLHSELNLSSLELGDSALYFCASSVGTGHNEQFFGPGTRLTVL.

In this sample, this clonotype turned up many times. The chain carries TRBV5-1 and TRBJ2-3; D unresolved. This CDR3 has 13 residues. CDR1 is SGHRS and CDR2 is YFSETQ in the germline V gene. Trimming pared 2 bases from V and 3 bases from J, leaving 7 bases between. For the CDR3, the DNA is TGCGCCAGCAGCTTTTCAGAGACAGATACGCAGTATTTT. As protein: CASSFSETDTQYF.

Remarks on this clonotype: It is likely a read error: a sequence one base away is far more abundant. The genes are TRBV28 and TRBJ2-1; D gene uncertain. Germline CDR1 reads MDHEN; CDR2 reads SYDVKM. V was clipped by 6 bases and J by 10 bases, with 19 bases between them. The length of the CDR3 is 14 residues. The CDR3 region has the DNA TGTGCCAGCAGCCCGCAAGTAGGGCGCGACGAGCAGTTCTTC. Translating it yields CASSPQVGRDEQFF.

In its sample, this clonotype was seen many times. The genes are TRBV4-2 and TRBJ1-1; D ambiguous. Germline CDR1 reads LGHNA; CDR2 reads YNFKEQ. The CDR3 is made up of 15 amino acids. The ends were cut back, 0 bases at V and 8 bases at J, with 16 bases in the middle. In nucleotides, the CDR3 is TGTGCCAGCAGCCAAGATCCGTTTACCGTTGAAGAAGCTTTCTTT. Its translation is CASSQDPFTVEEAFF.

This clonotype has a single count. A junction end diverges from the germline sequence, so it may reflect a read error. This chain connects TRBV5-1 to TRBJ1-1; the match to TRBD1 covers 7 bases. This CDR3 contains 15 residues. The V gene's germline CDR1 is SGHRS and CDR2 YFSETQ. The CDR3 protein is CASSDARGTLVEAVF. The CDR3 DNA is TGTGCCAGCAGCGATGCCAGGGGGACTCTGGTTGAAGCTGTCTTT.

This clonotype is medium-sized. The chain recombines TRBV21-1 with TRBJ2-1; the DNA was not compared with TRBD1, the D call given in the table. TRBV21-1 is flagged as a pseudogene. There are 12 residues in the CDR3. DNA of the CDR3: TGTGCCAGCAGCAAATCTGTCCATGAGCAGTTCTTC. Its protein is CASSKSVHEQFF.

This clonotype appeared many times. This chain connects TRBV19 to TRBJ2-1, with 8 bases lining up with TRBD1. The V gene end was trimmed by 5 bases and the J gene end by 6 bases; junction bases not matched to a gene: 9. Germline loops: CDR1 LNHDA, CDR2 SQIVND (reference sequence). The CDR3 loop spans 15 amino acids. As DNA, the CDR3 is TGTGCCAGTAGTGGAACAGGGGGATATGGCAATGAGCAGTTCTTC. Translated: CASSGTGGYGNEQFF.

Notes on this clonotype: This probably arose from a read error, given a far larger clone one base away. The rearrangement links TRBV6-1 to TRBJ2-1; a weak D match, TRBD1 (6 bases). There are 14 residues in the CDR3. V gave up 5 bases and J gave up 13 bases, with 21 bases separating them. Germline V gives CDR1 MNHNS, CDR2 SASEGT. This CDR3 is CASSLTGVGETQFF. The CDR3 DNA follows: TGTGCCAGCAGTTTGACAGGCGTAGGGGAGACCCAGTTCTTC.

The chain links TRBV2 to TRBJ1-1; D might be TRBD1 (5 bases). The CDR3 covers 14 residues. Per the germline V gene, CDR1 is SNHLY and CDR2 is FYNNEI. The germline V and J ends were trimmed by 6 bases and 4 bases, with 15 bases remaining between them. CDR3 in amino acids: CASSSPGRGTEAFF. CDR3 nucleotides: TGTGCCAGCAGCTCCCCGGGGCGGGGCACTGAAGCTTTCTTT.

The chain uses TRBV28 and TRBJ2-7; D unclear. The V and J ends lost 9 bases and 4 bases respectively, with 7 bases between them. CDR3 length equals 10 residues. The germline gives CDR1 MDHEN, CDR2 SYDVKM. The CDR3 DNA follows: TGTGCCAGAAACCCTTACGAGCAGTACTTC. This codes for CARNPYEQYF.